This paragraph covers one T cell receptor beta chain sequence. In germline, CDR1 is LGHNA, CDR2 YSLEER. This CDR3 has 16 residues. Trimming cost V 0 bases and J 1 base; bases outside gene matches: 0. This sample is part of a study of blood T cell repertoires in COVID-19. Whole-study context: Samples representing acute and convalescent COVID-19 were sourced from the United States, Italy and Spain. From T cells, B-cell-depleted T cells, or PBMCs came the material, which was cDNA or gDNA.

Using immunoSEQ multiplex PCR, the repertoire was profiled, and TCRdb retains in-frame clones only, with some absent. Of nearly 350,000 clones detected, 80% to 90% appear once; the ten largest clones hold 2.5% to 3.5%. The clonotype was recovered from a young man with active or convalescent COVID-19. The J gene is TRBJ2-2, the V gene TRBV4-3, with TRBD1 matching over 9 bases. Sequenced sample: peripheral blood. The CDR3 DNA is TGCGCCAGCAGCCAAGAGACAGGGGGGAACACCGGGGAGCTGTTTTTT. This translates into CASSQETGGNTGELFF.